The present TCR beta chain was sequenced within a study of monozygotic twins with inflammatory bowel disease. TCRalpha and TCRbeta cDNA went through nested PCRs of approximately 17 and 9 cycles, two in total. TCRdb re-analyzed the 5' RACE reads; it lists each CDR3 protein once, without DNA. Here the sample table reports about 330,000 distinct CDR3 sequences. The CDR3 is 13 residues long. The germline CDR1 and CDR2 sequences are MNHNY and SVGAGI (reference sequence). This receptor was taken from a human donor with ulcerative colitis or Crohn's disease, or a healthy co-twin of an affected twin (not recorded which). What was sequenced was blood. The rearrangement uses TRBV6-6 and TRBJ1-5; TCRdb designates TRBD1, a call that cannot be tested without DNA. The CDR3 reads CATKGGSDQPQHF.